These T cell receptor beta chains were read from a single sample in a study of regulatory T cells in long-lasting Graves disease. Each CDR3 protein gets one entry after TCRdb re-called the multiplex PCR reads with MiXCR. The sample holds 350,000 to 400,000 distinct CDR3 sequences, roughly 17% seen once. This sample was also put to use in a study of T cells in Graves' hyperthyroidism and ophthalmopathy.

The sequencing used peripheral blood mononuclear cells (PBMCs), collected at new diagnosis, from a patient treated with antithyroid drugs. Receptor source: a young woman with Graves disease. Both conserved end residues are part of each CDR3. D genes are given only for firm matches. Clone size, where shown, is once, few, many, or a class for clones that have expanded.

D gene	J gene	V gene	clone size	CDR3 protein	CDR3 DNA
TRBD1	TRBJ2-5	TRBV18	many	CASSPLPGQGDETQYF	TGTGCCAGCTCACCACTACCGGGACAGGGGGATGAGACCCAGTACTTC
NA	TRBJ2-1	TRBV12-3/TRBV12-4	NA	CATSSFNEQFF	TGTGCCACCAGTAGTTTCAATGAGCAGTTCTTC
TRBD2	TRBJ2-3	TRBV6-1	many	CASTQPGGTADTQYF	TGTGCCAGCACTCAACCGGGGGGGACCGCAGATACGCAGTATTTT
NA	TRBJ1-2	TRBV7-9	NA	CASSPREGPGYTF	TGTGCCAGCAGCCCTAGAGAGGGGCCGGGCTACACCTTC
NA	TRBJ1-6	TRBV6-2/TRBV6-3	many	CASSSPRTENSPLHF	TGTGCCAGCAGTTCACCTCGGACGGAAAATTCACCCCTCCACTTT
TRBD2	TRBJ2-7	TRBV7-9	many	CASSFGGSGPYEQYF	TGTGCCAGCAGCTTCGGCGGGAGCGGGCCCTACGAGCAGTACTTC
NA	TRBJ2-3	TRBV2	many	CASSPRGHDTDTQYF	TGTGCCAGCAGTCCCCGGGGACACGACACAGATACGCAGTATTTT
NA	TRBJ1-2	TRBV4-2	NA	CASSQSLLYF	TGTGCCAGCAGCCAGTCACTCCTTTACTTC
TRBD1	TRBJ1-2	TRBV3-1	NA	CASSQDTGVHSGYTF	TGTGCCAGCAGCCAAGATACAGGGGTCCATTCGGGCTACACCTTC
NA	TRBJ1-2	TRBV28	once	CVSSLDSAGEFYGYTF	TGTGTCAGCAGTTTAGATTCAGCGGGGGAGTTCTATGGCTACACCTTC
TRBD2	TRBJ2-7	TRBV20-1	NA	CSARGLREGLHEQYF	TGCAGTGCTAGAGGTTTGCGGGAGGGCCTCCACGAGCAGTACTTC
TRBD1	TRBJ1-2	TRBV19	NA	CASGTAHYGYTF	TGTGCCAGTGGGACAGCCCACTATGGCTACACCTTC
NA	TRBJ2-5	TRBV18	many	CASSPEQQETQYF	TGTGCCAGCTCACCAGAACAGCAAGAGACCCAGTACTTC
TRBD1	TRBJ2-1	TRBV10-3	few	CAIGSDRDRVYNEQFF	TGTGCCATCGGATCCGACCGGGACAGGGTTTACAATGAGCAGTTCTTC
TRBD2	TRBJ2-1	TRBV28	many	CASSFWVAGVKNEQFF	TGTGCCAGCAGTTTTTGGGTAGCGGGAGTAAAAAATGAGCAGTTCTTC
NA	TRBJ2-7	TRBV12-5	NA	CASGLVFQGTYEQYF	TGTGCTAGTGGTTTGGTCTTCCAGGGTACGTACGAGCAGTACTTC
NA	TRBJ1-5	TRBV10-3	NA	CAISVGNSNQPQHF	TGTGCCATCAGTGTCGGCAATAGCAATCAGCCCCAGCATTTT
TRBD2	TRBJ2-3	TRBV5-1	many	CASSSRSGGTQYF	TGCGCCAGCAGCTCACGCAGCGGGGGTACGCAGTATTTT
TRBD2	TRBJ2-3	TRBV2	many	CASRAGTTGTDTQYF	TGTGCCAGCAGGGCCGGGACTACCGGCACAGATACGCAGTATTTT
NA	TRBJ2-2	TRBV5-1	many	CASSWQANTGELFF	TGCGCCAGCAGCTGGCAGGCGAACACCGGGGAGCTGTTTTTT
NA	TRBJ2-1	TRBV20-1	many	CSAKGGSSYNEQFF	TGCAGTGCTAAGGGGGGGAGCTCCTACAATGAGCAGTTCTTC
NA	TRBJ2-2	TRBV20-1	many	CSAREGSTGELFF	TGCAGTGCTAGAGAGGGTTCCACCGGGGAGCTGTTTTTT
NA	TRBJ1-5	TRBV4-2	many	CASSQDLENQPQHF	TGTGCCAGCAGCCAAGATCTCGAAAATCAGCCCCAGCATTTT
NA	TRBJ1-4	TRBV11-2	few	CASSLEGSTTNEKLFF	TGTGCCAGCAGCCTAGAGGGGTCCACAACTAATGAAAAACTGTTTTTT
NA	TRBJ1-5	TRBV7-3	many	CASSSYRDWTTYSNQPQHF	TGTGCCAGCAGCTCGTACCGGGACTGGACCACCTATAGCAATCAGCCCCAGCATTTT
TRBD2	TRBJ2-1	TRBV6-1	NA	CASSDLGTSRYNEQFF	TGTGCCAGCAGCGACCTTGGGACTAGCCGATACAATGAGCAGTTCTTC
NA	TRBJ1-2	TRBV3-1	NA	CASSHLEFYGYTF	TGTGCCAGCAGCCATTTAGAGTTCTATGGCTACACCTTC